Below, one TCR beta chain is given with its context. Its target is unknown. These data are taken from a study of T-cell memory formation after mild COVID-19. General observations from the study: Whereas later expanders leaned CD4+, clones contracting day 15 to 85 showed a balanced CD4/CD8 makeup. What remained unconfirmed was the SARS-CoV-2 specificity of second-wave clones peaking on day 37.

TCRdb ran MiXCR on the 5' RACE reads and lists one entry per CDR3 protein. Here the sample spans about 320,000 distinct CDR3 sequences, roughly an eighth being singletons. This CDR3 spans 14 amino acids. Germline loops: CDR1 SQVTM, CDR2 ANQGSEA. The ends lost 4 bases at V and 5 bases at J; junction bases unmatched: 10. Sequenced: PBMCs or a T cell subset sorted from them (not recorded which). The gene calls are TRBV29-1 and TRBJ2-5; TRBD2 agrees at 7 bases. The sequence was collected from a man between 18 and 29 years old who had mild COVID-19 (a few samples of this study predate the infection). Cell type and time point are not known. DNA for the CDR3: TGCAGCGTTGCTGGGAGGGGCCGGCGGGAGACCCAGTACTTC. As protein: CSVAGRGRRETQYF.